The entry below gives a single T cell receptor (beta chain) sequence along with its context. Its antigen is currently unknown. This sample stems from a study of cytomegalovirus exposure and HLA in healthy donors. Study results and limitations: It was assumed in the presence/absence analyses that sequencing depth was roughly uniform across donors.

PCR involved 60 Vbeta and 13 Jbeta primers. Measured with immunoSEQ multiplex PCR; TCRdb has only the in-frame clones, and not every one. The sample includes tens of thousands of clones, 70% to 90% of them seen just once. Germline lookup yields CDR1 SGHRS and CDR2 YFSETQ. The CDR3 runs to 15 residues. The V end was cut by 0 bases, the J end by 5 bases, with 14 bases between. The sequence was collected from a woman aged 25 to 39 in good health and CMV-seronegative. The chain recombines TRBV5-1 with TRBJ1-2; TRBD1 is a possible D gene (6 bases). The specimen was PBMCs. The CDR3 spells CASSLGGQWVYGYTF. The DNA for the CDR3 is TGCGCCAGCAGCTTGGGTGGACAGTGGGTTTATGGCTACACCTTC. The full variable domain, its missing parts supplied by reference TRBV5-1 and TRBJ1-2, is KAGVTQTPRYLIKTRGQQVTLSCSPISGHRSVSWYQQTPGQGLQFLFEYFSETQRNKGNFPGRFSGRQFSNSRSEMNVSTLELGDSALYLCASSLGGQWVYGYTFGSGTRLTVV.